The 13 T cell receptor beta chains presented below share a single source sample, sequenced in a study of blood T cells in healthy people across ages. A second PCR, run for roughly 7 to 12 cycles, used a sample-barcoded 5' primer plus a J-beta primer mix. TCRdb processed the 5' RACE reads anew with MiXCR; each CDR3 protein has one entry. The data contain approximately 800,000 distinct CDR3 sequences, about half of them seen just once; the ten biggest clones take up 18%. The sample taken for sequencing was blood. The receptors originated from a man aged 80 or over in good health.

The CDR3 region has the DNA TGCAGTGCTAGAATGGCTCAGGGGCATGCGAATGAAAAACTGTTTTTT. Translated, it gives CSARMAQGHANEKLFF. The chain employs TRBV20-1 and TRBJ1-4; a weak D match, TRBD1 (6 bases). This CDR3 contains 16 residues. The germline V gene has CDR1 DFQATT and CDR2 SNEGSKA (reference sequence). V lost 2 bases to trimming and J lost 5 bases, with 18 bases between them.

There are a few counts of this clonotype. The V call is TRBV12-3 or TRBV12-4, the J call TRBJ1-2, with 9 bases aligning to TRBD1. The CDR3 has 14 amino acids. Losses at the gene ends were 5 bases for V and 5 bases for J; bases not matched to a gene: 6. The CDR3 nucleotides read TGTGCCAGCAGTCCCGGACAGGGGCGGTATGGCTACACCTTC. It encodes CASSPGQGRYGYTF.

The CDR3, as DNA: TGTGCCAGCAGTTATGGAGCGGGGTTCTCCTACGAGCAGTACTTC. It yields the protein CASSYGAGFSYEQYF. The rearrangement links TRBV6-6 to TRBJ2-7, with 7 bases matching TRBD2. V shed 3 bases and J 0 bases; nucleotides not matched to a gene: 5. The germline V gene has CDR1 MNHNY and CDR2 SVGAGI (reference sequence). The CDR3 has 15 amino acids.

The V gene is TRBV20-1, the J gene TRBJ1-4; a weak D match, TRBD1 (5 bases). V dropped 4 bases and J dropped 6 bases, with 15 bases sitting between them. This CDR3 region has 14 residues. Germline CDR1 DFQATT, CDR2 SNEGSKA (reference sequence). Written as DNA, the CDR3 is TGCAGTGCTAAATACAGGTTGGGTCATGAAAAACTGTTTTTT. It yields the protein CSAKYRLGHEKLFF.

This chain links TRBV7-9 with TRBJ2-7, with 7 bases fitting TRBD1. This CDR3 is built from 16 residues. Trimming took 1 base from V and 3 from J; bases not matched to a gene: 9. Looked up from germline, CDR1 is SEHNR and CDR2 is FQNEAQ (reference sequence). CDR3 residues: CASSLGDRVDYYEQYF. In DNA, the CDR3 is TGTGCCAGCAGCTTAGGCGACAGGGTTGATTACTACGAGCAGTACTTC.

The rearrangement joins TRBV6-2 or TRBV6-3 to TRBJ2-3; the D call may be TRBD1 or TRBD2 (5 bases each). The CDR3 is 15 residues long. Per the germline V gene, CDR1 is MNHEY and CDR2 is SVGEGT. The ends were cut back, 11 bases at V and 2 bases at J, with 20 bases in the middle. The CDR3 here is CAGVGVGRLTDTQYF. The CDR3 DNA sequence: TGTGCCGGGGTGGGGGTCGGCCGGCTCACAGATACGCAGTATTTT.

The chain employs TRBV20-1 and TRBJ1-4, with D possibly being TRBD1 (5 bases). Germline CDR1 DFQATT, CDR2 SNEGSKA (reference sequence). Between the trimmed V and J ends, which lost 6 bases and 8 bases, there was a span of 16 bases. The CDR3 spans 13 residues. CDR3 coding DNA: TGCAGTGCGATGCAGGGCGGTAGCGAAAAACTGTTTTTT. Its protein product is CSAMQGGSEKLFF.

This clonotype was counted a few times. V and J are TRBV25-1 and TRBJ1-1, with 7 bases matching TRBD1. The CDR3 length is 13 residues. Germline CDR1 and CDR2: MGHDK and SYGVNS. V dropped 4 bases and J dropped 7; count of bases not matched to a gene: 6. The CDR3 region is CASSVDRNIEAFF. The CDR3 DNA reads as TGTGCCAGCAGTGTGGACAGGAATATTGAAGCTTTCTTT.

This chain joins TRBV6-6 and TRBJ2-3; TRBD2 matches at 8 bases. The CDR3 runs to 15 residues. The junction had 7 bases not matched to a gene; V was cut back by 4 bases and J by 4 bases. Germline V CDR1 and CDR2: MNHNY, SVGAGI (reference sequence). The CDR3 region is CASSSSGRDSDTQYF. The DNA of the CDR3 is TGTGCCAGCAGTTCAAGCGGGAGAGATTCAGATACGCAGTATTTT.

In this sample, this clonotype turned up many times. This chain joins TRBV20-1 and TRBJ2-3; 9 bases are shared with TRBD2. CDR1 is DFQATT, CDR2 SNEGSKA, per germline (reference sequence). CDR3 length: 13 residues. With V trimmed by 8 bases and J by 5 bases, 8 bases remained unmatched. Here the CDR3 reads CSPQREVGDTQYF. CDR3 in DNA: TGCAGTCCACAGCGGGAGGTGGGAGATACGCAGTATTTT.

The rearrangement links TRBV7-3 to TRBJ2-3; the D gene is possibly TRBD1 (6 bases). Germline V gene data show CDR1 as SGHTA and CDR2 as FQGTGA. The V end lost 1 base, the J end lost 2 bases, and 13 bases lay between the germline ends. CDR3 size: 16 residues. The CDR3, as DNA: TGTGCCAGCAGCTTAATAGGGGGAGCGGACACAGATACGCAGTATTTT. Translating gives CASSLIGGADTDTQYF.

The chain combines TRBV20-1 with TRBJ2-4; perhaps TRBD2 as D (5 bases). Germline V gene lookup returns CDR1 DFQATT and CDR2 SNEGSKA (reference sequence). The CDR3 runs to 13 residues. The V gene lost 6 bases and the J gene lost 8 bases, with 17 bases spanning the gap. The CDR3 is CSAKRASLDIQYF. CDR3 sequence (DNA): TGCAGTGCAAAGAGAGCTAGCCTGGACATTCAGTACTTC.

This clonotype was recorded once. V and J are TRBV12-3 or TRBV12-4 and TRBJ2-2; either TRBD1 or TRBD2 may fit D (5 bases each). The CDR3 totals 13 residues. Deletions cut 6 bases from V and 6 bases from J, with 11 bases between. The chain's CDR3 is CASSFLGAGELFF. CDR3 DNA sequence: TGTGCCAGCAGCTTCTTGGGGGCCGGGGAGCTGTTTTTT.